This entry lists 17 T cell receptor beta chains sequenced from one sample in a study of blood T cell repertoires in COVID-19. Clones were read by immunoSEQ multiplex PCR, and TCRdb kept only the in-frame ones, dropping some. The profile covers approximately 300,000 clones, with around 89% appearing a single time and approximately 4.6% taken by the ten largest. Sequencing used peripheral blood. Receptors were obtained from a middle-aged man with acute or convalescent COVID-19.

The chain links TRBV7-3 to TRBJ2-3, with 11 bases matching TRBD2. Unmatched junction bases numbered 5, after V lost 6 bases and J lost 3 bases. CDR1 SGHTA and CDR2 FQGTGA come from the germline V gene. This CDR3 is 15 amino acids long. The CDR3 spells CASSHLAGGTDTQYF. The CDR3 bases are TGTGCCAGCAGTCACCTAGCGGGGGGAACAGATACGCAGTATTTT.

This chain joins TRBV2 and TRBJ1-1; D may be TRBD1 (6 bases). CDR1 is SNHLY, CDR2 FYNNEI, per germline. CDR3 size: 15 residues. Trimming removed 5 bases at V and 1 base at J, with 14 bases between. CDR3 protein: CASSQQGSSNTEAFF. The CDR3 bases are TGTGCCAGCAGTCAACAGGGAAGTTCGAACACTGAAGCTTTCTTT.

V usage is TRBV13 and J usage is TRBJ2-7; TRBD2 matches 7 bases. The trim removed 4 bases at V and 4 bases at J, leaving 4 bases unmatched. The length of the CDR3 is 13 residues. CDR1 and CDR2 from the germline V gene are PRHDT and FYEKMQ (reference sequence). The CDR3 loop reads CASSSRGGYEQYF. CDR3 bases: TGTGCCAGCAGCTCCCGGGGAGGGTACGAGCAGTACTTC.

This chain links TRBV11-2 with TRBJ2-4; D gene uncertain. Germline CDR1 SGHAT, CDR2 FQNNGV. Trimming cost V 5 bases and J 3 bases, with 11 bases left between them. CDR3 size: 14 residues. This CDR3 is CASSGNSYKNIQYF. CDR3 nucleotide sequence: TGTGCCAGCAGCGGAAACAGCTACAAAAACATTCAGTACTTC.

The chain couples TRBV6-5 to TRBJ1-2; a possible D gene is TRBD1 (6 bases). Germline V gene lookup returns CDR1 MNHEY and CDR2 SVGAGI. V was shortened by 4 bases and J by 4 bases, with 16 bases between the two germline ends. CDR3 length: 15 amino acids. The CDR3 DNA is TGTGCCAGCAGTTCCCGGGACATTGGCGGCTATGGCTACACCTTC. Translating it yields CASSSRDIGGYGYTF.

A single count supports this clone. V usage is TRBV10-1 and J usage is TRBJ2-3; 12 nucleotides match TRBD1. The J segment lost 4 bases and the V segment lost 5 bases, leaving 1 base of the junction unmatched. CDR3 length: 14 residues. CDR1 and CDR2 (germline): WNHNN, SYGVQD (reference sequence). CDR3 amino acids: CASSRDRGPDTQYF. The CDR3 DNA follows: TGCGCCAGCAGTCGGGACAGGGGGCCAGATACGCAGTATTTT.

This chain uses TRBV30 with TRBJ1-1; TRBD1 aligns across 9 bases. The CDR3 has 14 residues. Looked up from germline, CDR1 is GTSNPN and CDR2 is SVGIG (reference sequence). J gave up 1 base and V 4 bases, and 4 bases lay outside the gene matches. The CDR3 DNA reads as TGTGCCTGGACTACAGGGGGCGCGAACACTGAAGCTTTCTTT. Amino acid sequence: CAWTTGGANTEAFF.

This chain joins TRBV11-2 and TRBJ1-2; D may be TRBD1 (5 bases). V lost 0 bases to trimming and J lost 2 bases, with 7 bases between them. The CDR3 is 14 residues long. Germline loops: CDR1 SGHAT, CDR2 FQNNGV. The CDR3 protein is CASSLDGGNYGYTF. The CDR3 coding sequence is TGTGCCAGCAGCTTAGATGGGGGGAACTATGGCTACACCTTC.

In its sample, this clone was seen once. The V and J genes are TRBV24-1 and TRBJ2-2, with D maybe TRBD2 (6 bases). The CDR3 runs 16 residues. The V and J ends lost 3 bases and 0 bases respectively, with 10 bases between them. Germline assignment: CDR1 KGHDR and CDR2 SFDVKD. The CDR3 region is CATSDQAGPNTGELFF. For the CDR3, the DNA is TGTGCCACCAGTGATCAAGCGGGTCCGAACACCGGGGAGCTGTTTTTT.

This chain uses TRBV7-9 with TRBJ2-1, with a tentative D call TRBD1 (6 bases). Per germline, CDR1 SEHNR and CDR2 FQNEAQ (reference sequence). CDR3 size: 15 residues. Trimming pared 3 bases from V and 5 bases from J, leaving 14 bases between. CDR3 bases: TGTGCCAGCAGCTTTGGCAGGGGATCCCACAATGAGCAGTTCTTC. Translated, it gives CASSFGRGSHNEQFF.

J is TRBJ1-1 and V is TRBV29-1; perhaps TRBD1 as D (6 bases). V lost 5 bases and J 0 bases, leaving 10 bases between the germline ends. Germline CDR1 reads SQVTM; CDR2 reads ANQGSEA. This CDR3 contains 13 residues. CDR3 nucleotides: TGCAGCGTTTCCCGGACAGTGAACACTGAAGCTTTCTTT. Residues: CSVSRTVNTEAFF. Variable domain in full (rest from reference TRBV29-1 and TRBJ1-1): SAVISQKPSRDICQRGTSLTIQCQVDSQVTMMFWYRQQPGQSLTLIATANQGSEATYESGFVIDKFPISRPNLTFSTLTVSNMSPEDSSIYLCSVSRTVNTEAFFGQGTRLTVV.

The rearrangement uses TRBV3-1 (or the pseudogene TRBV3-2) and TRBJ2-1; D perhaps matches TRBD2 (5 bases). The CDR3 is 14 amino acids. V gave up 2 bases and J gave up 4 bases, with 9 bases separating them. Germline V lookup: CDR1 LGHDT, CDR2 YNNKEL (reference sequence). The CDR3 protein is CASSQRRGYNEQFF. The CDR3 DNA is TGTGCCAGCAGCCAAAGGAGAGGGTACAATGAGCAGTTCTTC.

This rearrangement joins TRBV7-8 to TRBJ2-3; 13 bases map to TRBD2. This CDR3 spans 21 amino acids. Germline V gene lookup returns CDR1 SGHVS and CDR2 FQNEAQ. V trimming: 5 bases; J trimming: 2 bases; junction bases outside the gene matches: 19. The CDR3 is CASSPERAGLAGPKATDTQYF. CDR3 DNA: TGTGCCAGCAGCCCCGAGAGGGCGGGACTAGCGGGACCTAAAGCCACAGATACGCAGTATTTT.

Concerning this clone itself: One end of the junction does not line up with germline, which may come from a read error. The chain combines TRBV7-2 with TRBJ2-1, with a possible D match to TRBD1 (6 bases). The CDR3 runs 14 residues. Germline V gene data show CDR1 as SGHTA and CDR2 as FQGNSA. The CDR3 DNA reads TGTGCCAGCAGCTTTACGGACAGTTACAATGAGCAATTCTTC. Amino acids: CASSFTDSYNEQFF.

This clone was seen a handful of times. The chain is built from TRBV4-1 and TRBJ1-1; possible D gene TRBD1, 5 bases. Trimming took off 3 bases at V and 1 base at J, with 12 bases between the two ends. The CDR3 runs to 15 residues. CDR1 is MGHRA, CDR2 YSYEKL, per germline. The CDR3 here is CASSHPGIWNTEAFF. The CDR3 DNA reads TGCGCCAGCAGCCACCCAGGGATTTGGAACACTGAAGCTTTCTTT.

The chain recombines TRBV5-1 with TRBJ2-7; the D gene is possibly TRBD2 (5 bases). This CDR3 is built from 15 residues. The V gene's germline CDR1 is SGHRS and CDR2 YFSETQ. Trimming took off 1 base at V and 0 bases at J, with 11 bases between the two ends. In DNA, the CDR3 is TGCGCCAGCAGCTTGCTCTACGGGGTCTCCTACGAGCAGTACTTC. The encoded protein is CASSLLYGVSYEQYF.

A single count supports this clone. In DNA form, the CDR3 reads TGTGCCAGCAGAGACGGGACACTGAACACCGGGGAGCTGTTTTTT. Encoded protein: CASRDGTLNTGELFF. V gene TRBV6-5 combines with J gene TRBJ2-2; the D gene is possibly TRBD1 (6 bases). In germline, CDR1 is MNHEY, CDR2 SVGAGI. The CDR3 extends over 15 amino acids. V was shortened by 6 bases and J by 1 base, with 12 bases between the two germline ends.